This T cell receptor beta chain was identified during a study of T cells in Graves' hyperthyroidism and ophthalmopathy (dated by TCRdb to about 2019). In terms of the full investigation: Peripheral blood was sampled at the time of initial diagnosis, prior to any treatment. Whether ophthalmopathy could be predicted prospectively was tested in an independent validation cohort made up of roughly 19 hyperthyroidism patients plus 17 patients who later progressed to ophthalmopathy. In roughly six Graves' hyperthyroidism patients, the study also compared T-cell repertoires from thyroid tissue with T-cell repertoires from blood. The roughly 90 discovery patients were divided at random into training and test sets in a 7:3 ratio. Following sampling, methimazole starting at 30 mg daily was given to hyperthyroidism patients, and high-dose intravenous methylprednisolone was given to ophthalmopathy patients. The paper reports TCR Vbeta CDR3 sequencing of more than 120 peripheral blood samples: around 45 ophthalmopathy, roughly 80 hyperthyroidism and around 17 progressor patients. TCR V-J signatures able to tell the groups apart were searched for in a discovery cohort of 95 or so patients, of whom about 40 had Graves' ophthalmopathy and around 56 had stable Graves' hyperthyroidism. Overall study results and their limits: In cross-validation, a model built on a 13 V-J signature told ophthalmopathy apart from stable hyperthyroidism with 87.88% sensitivity and approximately 81% specificity, and in testing the same model reached 80%/75%. In validation, the model predicted progression to ophthalmopathy with 55% to 71% sensitivity and approximately 74% specificity, a median of about 6.7 months before onset. No statistical method was used to set the sample size in advance, and investigators knew the group allocation. Most expanded thyroid clonotypes (frequency above 0.001) were also detected in blood, suggesting blood repertoires may reflect thyroid immune responses.

Hyperthyroidism patients were newly diagnosed, had a disease duration of under 2 months, and were aged 18 to 65 years. Exclusion was applied to patients with uncontrolled infections, other autoimmune diseases, pregnancy or lactation. Diagnoses were established on the basis of clinical symptoms, serum thyroxine and TRAb, thyroid ultrasound, and orbital computed tomography. Blood from progressor patients was drawn when they were first diagnosed with hyperthyroidism, before any ophthalmopathy symptoms appeared. PBMCs were isolated from about 9 ml of fresh peripheral blood by Ficoll-Paque density gradient centrifugation. Progressor patients were initially diagnosed with Graves' hyperthyroidism and developed ophthalmopathy during follow-up. Total RNA was extracted with Trizol reagent, and quality was checked on an Agilent 2100 Bioanalyzer. As concerns this clonotype: Its antigen remains unidentified. The sample holds no much larger clone one base away, and base qualities are not on file.

TCR beta CDR3 regions were amplified from RNA transcripts. A first-round RT-PCR of the TCR CDR3 used the HTBI primer set with the Qiagen OneStep RT-PCR kit. The libraries were constructed in a second round of multiplex PCR and then size-selected and purified. Libraries were sequenced paired-end with 100 bp reads on an Illumina HiSeq2000. On the authors' methods: SOAPnuke was used to process the raw data, removing reads that contained adapters or uncalled bases, had a mean Phred below 15, or lacked an exact match to the constant primer or identifier. COPE v1.2.5 was used to merge high-quality paired reads, and clonotypes were defined as unique nucleotide sequences. Clonotypes were aligned to IMGT TRBV, TRBD and TRBJ reference segments using MiTCR v1.1. Analysis was restricted to V-J combinations with a frequency above 0.0001, which covered approximately 99% of repertoires. A TCS score was defined as the ratio between F50 (clonal expansion) and ExV (chaos), using BLOSUM62-based TCRdist between CDR3 peptides within each V-J. Welch's t-statistics and random forest reduced just over 500 V-J features to around 14, which were used in a naive Bayes classifier (R e1071). TCRdb reworked the public reads: Q25 trimming with fastp, MiXCR clone assembly, productive beta chains retained. Each record represents a unique CDR3 protein, reported with the most common genes and DNA among its rows. TCRdb's processing, not the study's, gives the V and J calls here. For this sample there are nearly 600,000 distinct CDR3 sequences; approximately 13% appear just once. The ten largest make up roughly 6.2% of the sample.

Ends trimmed: V by 5 bases, J by 5 bases; bases unmatched to a gene: 2. CDR1 and CDR2, per the germline V gene (reference sequence), are MNHEY and SMNVEV. The CDR3 starts with the cysteine, ends with the phenylalanine, and has 14 residues. This entry keeps only the CDR3 DNA: 42 bases, framed from base 1. The TCR sequence derives from a woman aged 25 to 39 with Graves' hyperthyroidism that later progressed to Graves' ophthalmopathy. The source material was blood. The chain is assembled from TRBV27 and TRBJ1-6, with 8 middle bases fitting TRBD1. The CDR3 protein sequence reads: CASSGQGNNSPLHF. The nucleotide sequence reads as follows: TGTGCCAGCAGTGGACAGGGCAATAATTCACCCCTCCACTTT.